A selection of T cell receptor beta chains follows, all from one sample in a study of PD-L1 blockade in urothelial cancer. Clones were read by immunoSEQ multiplex PCR, and TCRdb kept only the in-frame ones, dropping some. The sample has roughly 90,000 clones; over 90% are singletons. This specimen consisted of PBMCs, obtained around atezolizumab (anti-PD-L1) treatment. Every receptor here comes from a man between 60 and 75 years old with urothelial cancer. The CDR3 runs from the conserved cysteine through the conserved F or W. Each record gives: CDR3 protein, CDR3 length, J gene, V gene.

CASSLGGLGVNSNQPQHF 18 TRBJ1-5 TRBV7-2
CSVAPTGSPADTQYF 15 TRBJ2-3 TRBV29-1
CSVARTGDPPYEQYF 15 TRBJ2-7 TRBV29-1
CASRLTGTYETGELFF 16 TRBJ2-2 TRBV19
CASSPSLTNKWETQYF 16 TRBJ2-5 TRBV18
CAWSAKDRGWETQYF 15 TRBJ2-5 TRBV30
CAWSEQGYEQYF 12 TRBJ2-7 TRBV30
CASSISGSNQPQHF 14 TRBJ1-5 TRBV19
CASSFSGQGRGETQYF 16 TRBJ2-5 TRBV7-3
CASSPRSGNTEAFF 14 TRBJ1-1 TRBV18
CASRRPTSDTQYF 13 TRBJ2-3 TRBV28
CASSEGVAVDSGELFF 16 TRBJ2-2 TRBV2
CATSSRGEGTEAFF 14 TRBJ1-1 TRBV7-2
CSVHPAGETQYF 12 TRBJ2-5 TRBV29-1
CASSLSHGGPKPGLAPYEQYF 21 TRBJ2-7 TRBV7-8
CASSSPRNEQFF 12 TRBJ2-1 TRBV7-2
CASREAATDTQYF 13 TRBJ2-3 TRBV19
CASSYAPTATSYEQYF 16 TRBJ2-7 TRBV6-6
CASSQTGQNTEAFF 14 TRBJ1-1 TRBV9
CASSGGTDTQYF 12 TRBJ2-3 TRBV27
CASSTFPGLAGENEQFF 17 TRBJ2-1 TRBV19
CASSISSTAPSGANVLTF 18 TRBJ2-6 TRBV19
CASSLIGQGASGNTIYF 17 TRBJ1-3 TRBV7-9
CSVRVGGSRLSPRSTDTQYF 20 TRBJ2-3 TRBV29-1
CASSQLAGGADTQYF 15 TRBJ2-3 TRBV11-2
CASSLESGVGTQYF 14 TRBJ2-3 TRBV5-4
CSVWTANEKLFF 12 TRBJ1-4 TRBV29-1
CASSQTSGKGNEQFF 15 TRBJ2-1 TRBV5-1
CASSLASGRNNEQFF 15 TRBJ2-1 TRBV7-6
CASSEAQGAGETQYF 15 TRBJ2-5 TRBV6-1
CASSLRGDRGEQFF 14 TRBJ2-1 TRBV7-9
CASSPSGSFGVKTEAFF 17 TRBJ1-1 TRBV13
CASSQQGSDTGELFF 15 TRBJ2-2 TRBV5-1
CASSVQGSTGELFF 14 TRBJ2-2 TRBV9
CASSSGQGGRETQYF 15 TRBJ2-5 TRBV5-4
CASSPTTGANTEAFF 15 TRBJ1-1 TRBV7-9